The entry below gives a single T cell receptor beta chain sequence along with its context. The data stem from a study of blood T cell repertoires in COVID-19. Study details: The United States, Italy and Spain supplied acute and convalescent COVID-19 samples.

As handled by the study authors: By means of reference gene primer amplification, nucleated cell counts were estimated. TCRdb keeps only in-frame clones here, not all; method: immunoSEQ multiplex PCR. V and J calls and clone size follow that table, whereas D and trimming were derived from the DNA. This sample has more than 200,000 clones; approximately 79% occur once, and the top ten carry 3% to 4%. Sequenced material: peripheral blood. This clonotype was sampled from a woman between 40 and 50 years old with active or convalescent COVID-19.

CDR3 in amino acids: CASSPGTGGGQYF. CDR3 bases: TGTGCCAGCAGTCCCGGGACAGGGGGCGGGCAGTACTTC. J is TRBJ2-7 and V is TRBV6-6, with 12 bases aligning to TRBD1. CDR3 length equals 13 residues. The trim removed 5 bases at V and 9 bases at J, leaving 5 bases unmatched. Germline assignment: CDR1 MNHNY and CDR2 SVGAGI (reference sequence).